Sequencing of this T cell receptor beta chain was carried out in a study of lymphopenia after photon versus proton radiotherapy. Regarding the study as a whole: After the lymphocyte nadir, photon-treated repertoires showed oligoclonal expansion, especially of CD8+ Temra cells. Larger post-nadir TCR diversity loss correlated inversely with survival in deceased patients. Better survival with proton therapy was suggested as possible, not demonstrated. Under photons, naive T cells and diversity fell while effector/memory populations rose.

Sequencing was performed with immunoSEQ multiplex PCR; in TCRdb, only in-frame clones are kept and a portion is missing. The sample yields roughly 150,000 clones, roughly nine tenths seen once. The V and J ends lost 4 bases and 0 bases respectively, with 10 bases between them. This CDR3 spans 14 amino acids. Germline V gives CDR1 SQVTM, CDR2 ANQGSEA. This clone appeared a single time. Its antigen remains unknown. The origin of this receptor is a man aged 45 to 65 with gastric cancer. The source was peripheral blood, collected from a patient treated with photon-based radiotherapy. V usage is TRBV29-1 and J usage is TRBJ1-3; D is uncertain. The CDR3 region is CSVALGSSGNTIYF. CDR3 in DNA: TGCAGCGTTGCTCTGGGCAGCTCTGGAAACACCATATATTTT.